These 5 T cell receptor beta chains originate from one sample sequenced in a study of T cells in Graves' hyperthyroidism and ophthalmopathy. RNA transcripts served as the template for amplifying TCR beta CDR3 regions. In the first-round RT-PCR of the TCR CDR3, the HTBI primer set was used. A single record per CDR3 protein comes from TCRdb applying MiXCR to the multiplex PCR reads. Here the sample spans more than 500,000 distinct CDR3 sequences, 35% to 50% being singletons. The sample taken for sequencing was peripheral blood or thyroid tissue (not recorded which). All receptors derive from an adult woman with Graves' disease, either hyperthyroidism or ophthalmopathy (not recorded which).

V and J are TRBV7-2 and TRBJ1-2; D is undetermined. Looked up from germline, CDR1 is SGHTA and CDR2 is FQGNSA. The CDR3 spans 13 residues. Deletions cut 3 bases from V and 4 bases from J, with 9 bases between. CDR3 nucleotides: TGTGCCAGCAGCTTTTCTATTCCCTATGGCTACACCTTC. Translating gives CASSFSIPYGYTF.

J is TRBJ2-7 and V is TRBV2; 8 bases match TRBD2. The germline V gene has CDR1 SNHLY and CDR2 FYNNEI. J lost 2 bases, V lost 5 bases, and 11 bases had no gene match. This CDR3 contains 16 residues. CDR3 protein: CASSFAKRETAYEQYF. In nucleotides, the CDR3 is TGTGCCAGCAGTTTTGCCAAGCGGGAGACCGCCTACGAGCAGTACTTC.

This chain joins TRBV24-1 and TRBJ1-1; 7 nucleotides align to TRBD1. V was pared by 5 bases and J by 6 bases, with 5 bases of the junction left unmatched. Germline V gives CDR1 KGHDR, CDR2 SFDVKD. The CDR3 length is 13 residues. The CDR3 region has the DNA TGTGCCACCAGTGCCGCGGACAGGTCTGAAGCTTTCTTT. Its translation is CATSAADRSEAFF.

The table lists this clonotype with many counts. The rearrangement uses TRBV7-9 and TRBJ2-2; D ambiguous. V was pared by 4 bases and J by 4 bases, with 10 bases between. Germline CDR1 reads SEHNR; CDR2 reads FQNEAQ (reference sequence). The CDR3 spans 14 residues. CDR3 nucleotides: TGTGCCAGCAGCTCCCGTCAGGCCACCGGGGAGCTGTTTTTT. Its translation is CASSSRQATGELFF.

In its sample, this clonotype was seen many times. The CDR3 loop is CASSVDRAVNTEAFF. In DNA form, the CDR3 reads TGTGCCAGCAGTGTGGACAGGGCAGTGAACACTGAAGCTTTCTTT. This sequence joins TRBV6-1 and TRBJ1-1, with TRBD1 matching over 8 bases. Losses at the gene ends were 4 bases for V and 0 bases for J; bases not matched to a gene: 4. The CDR3 spans 15 residues. Germline lookup yields CDR1 MNHNS and CDR2 SASEGT.